The 2 T cell receptor beta chains given below trace back to one sample, sequenced in a study of CD8 T cells in Susac syndrome. Reverse transcription of roughly 0.45 to 1 ug RNA was performed with random hexamers. MiXCR, applied by TCRdb to the immunoSEQ multiplex PCR reads, yields one record per CDR3 protein. The table records hundreds of thousands of distinct CDR3 sequences, around 93% of them present only once. Material: CD4+ T cells from PBMCs. All receptors derive from a human donor with multiple sclerosis.

V usage is TRBV5-1 and J usage is TRBJ2-3; D remains unclear. Deletions cut 4 bases from V and 5 bases from J, with 14 bases between. Germline V gives CDR1 SGHRS, CDR2 YFSETQ. The CDR3 totals 14 residues. The CDR3 DNA sequence: TGCGCCAGCAGCACCGGGCCATCGGGAGATACGCAGTATTTT. It is translated as CASSTGPSGDTQYF.

The chain combines TRBV28 with TRBJ2-7; D is unresolved. The CDR3 is 12 amino acids. The germline V gene has CDR1 MDHEN and CDR2 SYDVKM. Trimming pared 5 bases from V and 3 bases from J, leaving 8 bases between. CDR3 amino acids: CASSADNYEQYF. Written as DNA, the CDR3 is TGTGCCAGCAGTGCCGACAACTACGAGCAGTACTTC.